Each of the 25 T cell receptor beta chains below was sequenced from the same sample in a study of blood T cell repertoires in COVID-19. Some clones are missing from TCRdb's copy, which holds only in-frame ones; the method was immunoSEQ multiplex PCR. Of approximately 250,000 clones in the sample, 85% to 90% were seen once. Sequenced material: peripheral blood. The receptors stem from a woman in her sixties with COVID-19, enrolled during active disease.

CDR3 region: CASSLDGGNIQYF. CDR3 nucleotides: TGTGCCAGCAGCCTCGACGGAGGAAACATTCAGTACTTC. This chain links TRBV7-2 with TRBJ2-4, with D possibly TRBD2 on 5 matching bases. The CDR3 extends over 13 amino acids. Per the germline V gene, CDR1 is SGHTA and CDR2 is FQGNSA. Trimming removed 5 bases from V and 6 bases from J, with 11 bases in between.

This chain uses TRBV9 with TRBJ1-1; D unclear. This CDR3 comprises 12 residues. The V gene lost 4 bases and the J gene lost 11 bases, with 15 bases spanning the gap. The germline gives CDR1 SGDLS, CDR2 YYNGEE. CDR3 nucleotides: TGTGCCAGCAGCACTCCAGGAGGGAGGGCTTTCTTT. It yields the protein CASSTPGGRAFF.

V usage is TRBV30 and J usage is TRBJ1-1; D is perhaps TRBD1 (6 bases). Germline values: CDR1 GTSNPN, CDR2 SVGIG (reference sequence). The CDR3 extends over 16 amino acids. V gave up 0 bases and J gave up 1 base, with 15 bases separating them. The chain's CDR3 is CAWSVAPGGSNTEAFF. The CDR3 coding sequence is TGTGCCTGGAGTGTGGCCCCGGGGGGCTCGAACACTGAAGCTTTCTTT.

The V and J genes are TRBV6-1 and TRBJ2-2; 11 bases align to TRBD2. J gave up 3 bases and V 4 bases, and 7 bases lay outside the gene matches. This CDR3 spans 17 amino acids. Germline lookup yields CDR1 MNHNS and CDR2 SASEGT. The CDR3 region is CASSALAGGRYTGELFF. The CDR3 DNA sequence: TGTGCCAGCAGTGCGCTAGCGGGAGGTCGTTACACCGGGGAGCTGTTTTTT.

The CDR3 coding sequence is TGCGCCAGCAGCGGCCGGACAGGGGGATTCTCTGGAAACACCATATATTTT. This sequence encodes CASSGRTGGFSGNTIYF. This chain connects TRBV5-1 to TRBJ1-3, with 10 bases lining up with TRBD1. V lost 4 bases and J lost 0; bases outside the gene matches: 7. Germline V gene lookup returns CDR1 SGHRS and CDR2 YFSETQ. The CDR3 runs to 17 residues.

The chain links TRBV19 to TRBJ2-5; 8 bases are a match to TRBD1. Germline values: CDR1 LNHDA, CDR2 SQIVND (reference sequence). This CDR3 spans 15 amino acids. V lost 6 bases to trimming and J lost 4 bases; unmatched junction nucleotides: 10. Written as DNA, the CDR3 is TGTGCCAGTAGATCCTCGGCCAGGGGGCCAGAGACCCAGTACTTC. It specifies CASRSSARGPETQYF.

The DNA of the CDR3 is TGTGCCAGTAGTAACCCGGACAGGAATTCACCCCTCCACTTT. Translating it yields CASSNPDRNSPLHF. V gene TRBV19 combines with J gene TRBJ1-6; 7 nucleotides agree with TRBD1. This CDR3 has 14 residues. CDR1 and CDR2 (germline): LNHDA, SQIVND (reference sequence). V was pared by 4 bases and J by 7 bases, with 4 bases of the junction left unmatched.

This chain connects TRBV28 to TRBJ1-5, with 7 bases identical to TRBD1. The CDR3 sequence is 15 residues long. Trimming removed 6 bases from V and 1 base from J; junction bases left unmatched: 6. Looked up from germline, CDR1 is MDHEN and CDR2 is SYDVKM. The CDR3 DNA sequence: TGTGCCAGCAGACGCCTACAGGGGAGCAATCAGCCCCAGCATTTT. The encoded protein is CASRRLQGSNQPQHF.

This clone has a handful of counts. CDR3 sequence reads: CASSLVVGVNTEAFF. CDR3 DNA: TGCGCCAGCAGCTTGGTTGTAGGAGTGAACACTGAAGCTTTCTTT. This chain connects TRBV5-1 to TRBJ1-1; no reliable D call. The CDR3 is made up of 15 amino acids. Germline CDR1 SGHRS, CDR2 YFSETQ. V was cut by 0 bases and J by 0 bases, with 9 bases left in between.

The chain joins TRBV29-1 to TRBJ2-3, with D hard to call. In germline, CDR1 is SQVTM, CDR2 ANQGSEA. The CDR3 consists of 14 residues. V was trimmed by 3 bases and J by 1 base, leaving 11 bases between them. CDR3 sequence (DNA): TGCAGCGTTGAGGGCAAGCCGGGCACAGATACGCAGTATTTT. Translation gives CSVEGKPGTDTQYF.

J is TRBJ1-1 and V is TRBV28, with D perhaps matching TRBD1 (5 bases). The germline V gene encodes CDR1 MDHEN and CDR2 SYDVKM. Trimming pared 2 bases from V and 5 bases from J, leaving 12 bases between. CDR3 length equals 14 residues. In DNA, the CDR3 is TGTGCCAGCAGTTTAGCAGGGTATTGGACTGAAGCTTTCTTT. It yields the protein CASSLAGYWTEAFF.

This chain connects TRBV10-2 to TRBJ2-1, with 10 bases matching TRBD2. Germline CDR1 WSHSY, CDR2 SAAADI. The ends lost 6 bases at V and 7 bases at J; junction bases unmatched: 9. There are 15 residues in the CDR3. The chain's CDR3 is CASRAGTSVHNEQFF. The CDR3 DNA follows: TGCGCCAGCAGAGCCGGGACTAGCGTTCATAATGAGCAGTTCTTC.

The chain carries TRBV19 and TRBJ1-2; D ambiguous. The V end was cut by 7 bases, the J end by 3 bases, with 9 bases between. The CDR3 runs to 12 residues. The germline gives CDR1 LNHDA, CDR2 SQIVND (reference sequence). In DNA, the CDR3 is TGTGCCAGTACTGAGCGGGACTATGGCTACACCTTC. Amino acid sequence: CASTERDYGYTF.

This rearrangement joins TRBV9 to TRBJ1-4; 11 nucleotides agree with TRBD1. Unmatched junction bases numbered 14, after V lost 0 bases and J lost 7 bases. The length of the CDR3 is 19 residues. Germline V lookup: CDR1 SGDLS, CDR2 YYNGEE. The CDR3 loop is CASSVGAGQGAGRSEKLFF. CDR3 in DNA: TGTGCCAGCAGCGTAGGGGCCGGACAGGGGGCGGGAAGGAGTGAAAAACTGTTTTTT.

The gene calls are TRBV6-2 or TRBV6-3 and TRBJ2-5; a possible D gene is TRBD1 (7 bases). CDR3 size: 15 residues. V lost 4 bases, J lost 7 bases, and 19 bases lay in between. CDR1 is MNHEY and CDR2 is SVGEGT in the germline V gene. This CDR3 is CASSSTPDRRGTQYF. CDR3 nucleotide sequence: TGTGCCAGCAGTTCTACCCCGGACAGGCGGGGGACCCAGTACTTC.

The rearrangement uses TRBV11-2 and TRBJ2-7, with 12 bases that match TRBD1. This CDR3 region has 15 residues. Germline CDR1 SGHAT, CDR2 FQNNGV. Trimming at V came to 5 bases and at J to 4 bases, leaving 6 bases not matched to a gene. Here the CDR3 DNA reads TGTGCCAGCAGCGAGAGGGACAGGGGGCTGTACGAGCAGTACTTC. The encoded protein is CASSERDRGLYEQYF.

The chain's CDR3 is CAFRRTVNSPLHF. CDR3 DNA: TGTGCCTTCCGGCGGACAGTCAATTCACCCCTCCACTTT. The chain carries TRBV30 and TRBJ1-6; D might be TRBD1 (6 bases). V shed 7 bases and J shed 7 bases, with 14 bases lying between them. CDR1 and CDR2 (germline): GTSNPN, SVGIG (reference sequence). The CDR3 contains 13 residues.

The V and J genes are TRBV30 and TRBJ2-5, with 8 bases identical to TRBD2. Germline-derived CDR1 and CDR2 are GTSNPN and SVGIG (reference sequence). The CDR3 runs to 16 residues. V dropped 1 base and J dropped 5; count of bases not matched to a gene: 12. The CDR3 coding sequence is TGTGCCTGGAGTGCTGGTAGGGGCGGGAGGATGGAGACCCAGTACTTC. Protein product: CAWSAGRGGRMETQYF.

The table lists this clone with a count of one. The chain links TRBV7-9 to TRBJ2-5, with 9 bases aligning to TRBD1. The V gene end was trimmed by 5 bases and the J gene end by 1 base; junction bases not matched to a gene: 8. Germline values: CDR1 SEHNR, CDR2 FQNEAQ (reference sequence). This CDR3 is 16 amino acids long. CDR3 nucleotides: TGTGCCAGCAGCCTGCCGGGACAGGGACCCCAAGAGACCCAGTACTTC. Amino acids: CASSLPGQGPQETQYF. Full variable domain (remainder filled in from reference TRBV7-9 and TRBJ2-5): DTGVSQNPRHKITKRGQNVTFRCDPISEHNRLYWYRQTLGQGPEFLTYFQNEAQLEKSRLLSDRFSAERPKGSFSTLEIQRTEQGDSAMYLCASSLPGQGPQETQYFGPGTRLLVL.

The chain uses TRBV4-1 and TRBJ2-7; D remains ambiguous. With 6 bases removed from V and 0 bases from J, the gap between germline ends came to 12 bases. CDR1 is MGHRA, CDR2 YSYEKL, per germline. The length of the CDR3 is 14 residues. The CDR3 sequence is CASSRTSSSYEQYF. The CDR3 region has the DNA TGCGCCAGCAGTCGCACTTCGAGCTCCTACGAGCAGTACTTC.

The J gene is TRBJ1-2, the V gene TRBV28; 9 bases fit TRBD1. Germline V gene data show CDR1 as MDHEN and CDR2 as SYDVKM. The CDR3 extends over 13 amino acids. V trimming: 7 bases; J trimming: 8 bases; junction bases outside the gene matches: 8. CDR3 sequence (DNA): TGTGCCAGCAAACAACAGGGGGCTAACGGCTACACCTTC. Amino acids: CASKQQGANGYTF.

The CDR3 is CASRGQGMNTEAFF. In DNA form, the CDR3 reads TGTGCCAGTAGGGGACAGGGCATGAACACTGAAGCTTTCTTT. The chain combines TRBV19 with TRBJ1-1; TRBD1 aligns across 9 bases. The CDR3 length is 14 residues. The V segment lost 6 bases and the J segment 0 bases; nucleotides outside the gene matches: 2. In germline, CDR1 is LNHDA, CDR2 SQIVND (reference sequence).

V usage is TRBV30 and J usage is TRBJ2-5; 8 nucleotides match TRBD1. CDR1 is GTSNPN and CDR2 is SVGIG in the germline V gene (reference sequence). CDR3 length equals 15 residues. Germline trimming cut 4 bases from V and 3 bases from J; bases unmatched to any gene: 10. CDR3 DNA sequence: TGTGCCTGGACACCTTGGGACAGGCGGAAAGAGACCCAGTACTTC. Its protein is CAWTPWDRRKETQYF.

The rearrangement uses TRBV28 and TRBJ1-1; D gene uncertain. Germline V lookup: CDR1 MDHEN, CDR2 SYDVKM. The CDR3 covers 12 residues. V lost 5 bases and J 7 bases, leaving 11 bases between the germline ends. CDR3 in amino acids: CASSLGLGEAFF. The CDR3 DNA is TGTGCCAGCAGTCTAGGACTGGGTGAAGCTTTCTTT.

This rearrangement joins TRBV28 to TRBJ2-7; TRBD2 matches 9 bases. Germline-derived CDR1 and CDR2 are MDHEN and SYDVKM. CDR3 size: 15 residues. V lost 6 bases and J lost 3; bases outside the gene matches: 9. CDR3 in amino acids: CASRERSSGNYEQYF. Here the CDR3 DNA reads TGTGCCAGCAGGGAAAGGTCTAGCGGGAACTACGAGCAGTACTTC.